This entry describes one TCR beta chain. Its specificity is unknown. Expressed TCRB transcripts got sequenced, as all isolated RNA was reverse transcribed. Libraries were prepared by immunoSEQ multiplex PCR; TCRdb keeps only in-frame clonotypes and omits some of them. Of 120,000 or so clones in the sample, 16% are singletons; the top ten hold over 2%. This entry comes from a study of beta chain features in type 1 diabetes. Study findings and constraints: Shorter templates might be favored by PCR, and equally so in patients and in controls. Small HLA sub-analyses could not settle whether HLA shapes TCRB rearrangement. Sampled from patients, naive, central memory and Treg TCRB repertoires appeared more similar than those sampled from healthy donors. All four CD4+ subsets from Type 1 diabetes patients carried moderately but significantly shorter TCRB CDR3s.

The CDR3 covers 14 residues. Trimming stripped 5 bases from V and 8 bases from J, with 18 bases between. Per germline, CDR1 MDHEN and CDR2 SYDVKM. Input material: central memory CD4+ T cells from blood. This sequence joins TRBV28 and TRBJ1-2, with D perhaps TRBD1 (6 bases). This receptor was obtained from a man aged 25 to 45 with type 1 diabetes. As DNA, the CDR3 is TGTGCCAGCAGTGGGTTAGGGGGACTTCTAGGCTACACCTTC. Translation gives CASSGLGGLLGYTF.